This paragraph reports one T cell receptor beta chain. Its antigen has not been determined. One base away there is no much larger clone; base qualities are not given. The immunoSEQ Assay was used to sequence TCRbeta CDR3 regions. After extraction, genomic DNA underwent amplification by bias-controlled multiplex PCR, followed by high-throughput sequencing. The paper's data handling went like this. To quantify the absolute abundance of every unique TCRbeta CDR3 region, sequences were collapsed and filtered. Usable DNA was measured by amplifying reference genes present in all nucleated cells, and TCRbeta template counts were normalized to that usable DNA to estimate T cell fraction. Repertoire TCRs were annotated as SARS-CoV-2-specific when V gene, CDR3 amino acid sequence and J gene were exactly matched to a known reactive TCR set. The reference SARS-CoV-2 TCR set was obtained from MIRA and was filtered for enrichment in COVID-19-positive ImmuneCODE repertoires, whereby public or cross-reactive TCRs were removed. Using the MIRA antigens, annotated TCRs were further analysed by specific ORF or by position within an ORF. Depth was the summed frequency of annotated unique rearrangements, while breadth was defined as annotated unique rearrangements over total unique productive rearrangements. Two-sided Wilcoxon rank-sum tests were applied when comparing TCR breadth between groups. The immuneACCESS repertoire file appears here via TCRdb, limited to in-frame rearrangements. These files lack a portion of the clones; in checked studies, under half of the deficit traces to unresolved V genes, and the cause of the others is not known. V and J calls plus clone size are reproduced from that table; the DNA served to infer D and trimming. In this sample the table shows 410,000 or so clones, 80% to 95% of which occur a single time. Over 9% of the sample belongs to the ten largest clones.

The treatment or condition label, read with the paper, signifies: around 19 received Ad26.COV2.S at low or high dose, single or two shots; several received placebo; per-sample allocation not given. Repertoires of vaccine and placebo recipients were sequenced from samples collected on day 63 after the first injection. Between 29 July and 7 August 2020, Cohort 1b enrolled around 24 adults aged 18-55 years at one site in Boston, USA. Ad26.COV2.S was a replication-incompetent adenovirus type 26 vector expressing a prefusion-stabilized SARS-CoV-2 spike protein from the original Wuhan strain. This sample was taken from a study of Ad26.COV2.S vaccination and SARS-CoV-2 variants (dated by TCRdb to 2020 to 2023). Regarding the complete study: Vaccine-arm donors were drawn from COV1001, a multicentre, randomized, double-blind, placebo-controlled phase I-IIa trial of Ad26.COV2.S in healthy adults. Investigators did not know the trial group allocation while performing experiments and assessing outcomes. The specificity and breadth of SARS-CoV-2-reactive T cell receptors after Ad26.COV2.S vaccination were assessed by TCRbeta repertoire sequencing. A total of approximately 32 samples were included in the TCR-sequenced set, comprising around 19 Ad26.COV2.S vaccine recipients, 5 placebo recipients and 8 SARS-CoV-2 convalescent individuals. Ad26.COV2.S was given intramuscularly at 5x10^10 or 1x10^11 viral particles, as a single shot or as two shots 56 days apart. Participants in the trial were split at random into five groups of five each, receiving low-dose or high-dose Ad26.COV2.S once or twice, or else placebo on both occasions. What the authors observed across the whole study: According to the authors, total T cell responses may have been underestimated by the TCR breadth and depth analyses. The study lacked the statistical power to compare responses across vaccine doses or regimens. Substantial breadth of spike-specific CD8+ and CD4+ T cell responses was reported after vaccination. Higher spike-specific TCR breadth was observed in Ad26.COV2.S recipients than in placebo recipients (P = 0.0014). Non-spike TCR breadth was comparable between vaccine and placebo recipients, consistent with the vaccine containing only spike.

The germline V gene (reference sequence) gives CDR1 as LNHNV and CDR2 as YYDKDF. The CDR3 measures 15 amino acids from cysteine to phenylalanine. The DNA shown is the 45-base CDR3, in frame from base 1. Trimming takes 4 bases off V and 6 bases off J; junction bases not matched to a gene: 4. Recombination connected TRBV15 to TRBJ2-2; 11 bases in the middle match TRBD2. This material consisted of peripheral blood, taken in a trial of Ad26.COV2.S vaccine versus placebo. This sequence originates from a person aged 18-60 years who received the Ad26.COV2.S COVID-19 vaccine or a placebo. The DNA sequence reads TGTGCCACCAGCATAGCGGGAGGGCTCGCCGGGGAGCTGTTTTTT. Its coded protein is CATSIAGGLAGELFF.